Included here is one TCR beta chain sequence, with context. The antigen is undetermined. The donors gave bone marrow, and they were healthy. The PCR was carried out with 60 Vbeta primers and 13 Jbeta primers. Measured with immunoSEQ multiplex PCR; TCRdb has only the in-frame clones, and not every one. The repertoire holds just over 200,000 clones, with approximately 79% as singletons. The sample originates from a study of cytomegalovirus exposure and HLA in healthy donors. Findings and caveats of the study: Researchers reportedly found TCR beta sequences accurately predicted most subjects' HLA-A and HLA-B alleles. Association of 16,951 TCR beta sequences with HLA alleles was found at 0.05 false discovery rate in a later analysis.

With V trimmed by 2 bases and J by 2 bases, 12 bases remained unmatched. Germline V gene sequence: CDR1 LNHDA, CDR2 SQIVND (reference sequence). The CDR3 sequence is 18 residues long. Sequencing was carried out using PBMCs. The chain recombines TRBV19 with TRBJ1-5; 7 positions agree with TRBD1. The sequence was obtained from a middle-aged man in good health and CMV-seronegative. CDR3: CASSILRHQGVGNQPQHF. In DNA form, the CDR3 reads TGTGCCAGTAGTATATTGAGGCATCAGGGGGTGGGCAATCAGCCCCAGCATTTT.